Listed below are T cell receptor beta chains from one sample, sequenced in a study of Ad26.COV2.S vaccination and SARS-CoV-2 variants. The protocol was immunoSEQ multiplex PCR, while the TCRdb copy is restricted to in-frame clones and leaves out a portion. The sample carries a few hundred thousand clones, 80% to 90% recorded once. Sequenced here: peripheral blood, sampled in a trial of Ad26.COV2.S vaccine versus placebo. All receptors derive from a person aged 18-65 years who received the Ad26.COV2.S COVID-19 vaccine or a placebo. Both conserved end residues are part of each CDR3. Fields, in order: D gene, CDR3 length, J gene, clone size, V gene, CDR3 protein, CDR3 DNA. A D gene is named only where the DNA matches it firmly. Clone size is stated in some rows and not others, as once, few, many or a class when expanded.

d_gene: TRBD1
len: 15
j_gene: TRBJ2-1
abundance: -
v_gene: TRBV19
CDR3aa: CASSPTGTAYNEQFF
CDR3nt: TGTGCCAGTTCCCCCACCGGGACAGCATACAATGAGCAGTTCTTC

d_gene: -
len: 16
j_gene: TRBJ2-1
abundance: -
v_gene: TRBV9
CDR3aa: CASSALGRTTGNEQFF
CDR3nt: TGTGCCAGCAGCGCCCTAGGGCGTACCACCGGGAATGAGCAGTTCTTC

d_gene: -
len: 14
j_gene: TRBJ2-1
abundance: once
v_gene: TRBV13
CDR3aa: CASSLVSPANEQFF
CDR3nt: TGTGCCAGCAGCTTAGTATCCCCTGCTAATGAGCAGTTCTTC

d_gene: -
len: 16
j_gene: TRBJ2-1
abundance: -
v_gene: TRBV15
CDR3aa: CATSPHKGGAYNEQFF
CDR3nt: TGTGCCACCAGCCCCCATAAGGGCGGGGCTTACAATGAGCAGTTCTTC

d_gene: -
len: 12
j_gene: TRBJ1-2
abundance: -
v_gene: TRBV29-1
CDR3aa: CSVVGGGYGYTF
CDR3nt: TGCAGCGTTGTGGGCGGAGGCTATGGCTACACCTTC

d_gene: -
len: 12
j_gene: TRBJ1-1
abundance: once
v_gene: TRBV19
CDR3aa: CASTNRDTEAFF
CDR3nt: TGTGCCAGCACCAACAGGGACACTGAAGCTTTCTTT

d_gene: -
len: 16
j_gene: TRBJ2-2
abundance: -
v_gene: TRBV4-2
CDR3aa: CASRPSRGSPTGELFF
CDR3nt: TGTGCCAGCAGACCCTCTCGGGGGTCACCCACCGGGGAGCTGTTTTTT

d_gene: TRBD1
len: 14
j_gene: TRBJ1-1
abundance: -
v_gene: TRBV10-3
CDR3aa: CAISDRTGGTEAFF
CDR3nt: TGTGCCATCAGTGATAGGACAGGGGGCACTGAAGCTTTCTTT

d_gene: -
len: 14
j_gene: TRBJ1-2
abundance: once
v_gene: TRBV6-5
CDR3aa: CASSYSIRAYGYTF
CDR3nt: TGTGCCAGCAGTTACTCGATCAGGGCCTATGGCTACACCTTC

d_gene: -
len: 14
j_gene: TRBJ1-2
abundance: -
v_gene: TRBV6-5
CDR3aa: CASSYSSSGGGYTF
CDR3nt: TGTGCCAGCAGTTACTCGTCGTCTGGGGGTGGCTACACCTTC

d_gene: -
len: 12
j_gene: TRBJ1-1
abundance: -
v_gene: TRBV9
CDR3aa: CASSVENTEAFF
CDR3nt: TGTGCCAGCAGCGTAGAGAACACTGAAGCTTTCTTT

d_gene: TRBD1
len: 13
j_gene: TRBJ1-1
abundance: once
v_gene: TRBV3-1/TRBV3-2
CDR3aa: CASRQGQGRVAFF
CDR3nt: TGTGCCAGCAGACAAGGACAGGGACGGGTAGCTTTCTTT

d_gene: -
len: 15
j_gene: TRBJ2-5
abundance: -
v_gene: TRBV4-3
CDR3aa: CASSQEIRIEETQYF
CDR3nt: TGCGCCAGCAGCCAAGAAATTAGAATAGAAGAGACCCAGTACTTC

d_gene: -
len: 11
j_gene: TRBJ2-1
abundance: -
v_gene: TRBV14
CDR3aa: CASSFGGEQFF
CDR3nt: TGTGCCAGCAGCTTCGGGGGAGAGCAGTTCTTC

d_gene: TRBD2
len: 19
j_gene: TRBJ2-1
abundance: -
v_gene: TRBV4-2
CDR3aa: CASSQDGGNSGVGYNEQFF
CDR3nt: TGTGCCAGCAGCCAAGATGGAGGTAATAGCGGGGTGGGGTACAATGAGCAGTTCTTC

d_gene: -
len: 11
j_gene: TRBJ2-7
abundance: -
v_gene: TRBV2
CDR3aa: CASSVRDMQYF
CDR3nt: TGTGCCAGCAGTGTGAGGGATATGCAGTACTTC

d_gene: -
len: 13
j_gene: TRBJ1-2
abundance: -
v_gene: TRBV5-4
CDR3aa: CASSLDSNYGYTF
CDR3nt: TGTGCCAGCAGCTTGGACAGTAACTATGGCTACACCTTC

d_gene: -
len: 15
j_gene: TRBJ2-5
abundance: -
v_gene: TRBV11-2
CDR3aa: CASSLGTSSIETQYF
CDR3nt: TGTGCCAGCAGCTTAGGCACTAGTTCCATAGAGACCCAGTACTTC

d_gene: TRBD2
len: 16
j_gene: TRBJ2-7
abundance: -
v_gene: TRBV18
CDR3aa: CASSASGTTLSYEQYF
CDR3nt: TGTGCCAGCTCAGCATCCGGGACTACCCTTTCCTACGAGCAGTACTTC

d_gene: -
len: 12
j_gene: TRBJ1-1
abundance: -
v_gene: TRBV10-1
CDR3aa: CASSDRDTEAFF
CDR3nt: TGCGCCAGCAGTGACAGGGACACTGAAGCTTTCTTT